This T cell receptor (beta chain) was identified in a study of shared clonotypes between healthy human individuals (dated by TCRdb to the early 2020s). Study-level background: A few men and a couple of women, aged 18 to 49 years, made up the cohort. For each donor, CD4 naive and CD4 memory were each given three plates, CD8 naive was given two plates, and CD8 memory was given one plate. Blood TCR repertoires of about 5 healthy adults were deeply sequenced to estimate repertoire size and the extent of clonotype sharing between individuals. To increase sequencing depth and limit assay-specific biases, different laboratories used diverse techniques to prepare libraries and sequence TCR repertoires. Each donor's leukapheresis produced roughly between roughly 0.85 and 10 billion PBMCs. General conclusions and limits of the study: Because the study included only a small number of donors, the genetic and exposure-history diversity represented was limited. Based on pairwise subsampling, the degree of clonotype sharing among donors was expected to be affected by sequencing depth. Sampling was restricted to blood, and TCR repertoires in tissues likely differ from the TCR repertoires found in blood. Compared with non-shared clonotypes, the clonotypes found in all four sorted-subset donors had higher generation probabilities. Rarefaction of sorted-subset datasets indicated incomplete sequencing despite the large sequencing depth. Larger estimated clonotype richness was generally found for naive subsets than for memory subsets. Sharing across several donors was observed for roughly 5.4% of naive CD4, about 4% of naive CD8, about 2.3% of memory CD4, and around 0.4% of memory CD8 clonotypes.

Worth noting for this clone: It has no known antigen specificity. No much larger clone is present one base from it, and per-base qualities are unavailable.

The V end loses 4 bases and the J end loses 7 bases, and a stretch of 14 bases separates them. The CDR3 covers 14 residues, taking in both the cysteine and the phenylalanine. CDR3 DNA only is kept here, 42 bases in frame from base 1. The germline V gene supplies CDR1 SGHDN and CDR2 FVKESK. The donors were healthy, HIV-negative adults who had no recently reported acute infections or vaccinations. All donors were Caucasian adults living in Nashville, Tennessee, USA. CD4+ T cells were enriched by magnetic negative selection, after which naive cells were positively selected on CD45RA and the negative fraction was taken as the memory subset. After blood collection by leukapheresis, PBMCs were isolated using Ficoll-Histopaque density gradient centrifugation and then cryopreserved in the vapor phase of liquid nitrogen. Analytical flow cytometry was used to check the purity and quantity of each magnetically sorted T cell population. Genomic DNA was isolated from each sorted fraction and quantified by UV absorbance on a Nanodrop 2000c.

TCR CDR3 regions were amplified from genomic DNA by multiplex PCR using the deep immunoSEQ assay. Extracted genomic DNA from each cell subset was spread evenly across all wells of several immunoSEQ 96-well plates, with each plate serving as a replicate. For sorted subsets, each replicate PCR was loaded with roughly 200 ng genomic DNA, equivalent to about 33,000 T cell genomes. Purified libraries were quantified with a Qubit 3.0 fluorometer, sized on a Bioanalyzer 2100, and re-quantified with the KAPA Library Quantification kit. Each immunoSEQ 96-well plate was sequenced on its own single-read 150-cycle Illumina NextSeq 550 flow cell. On the authors' methods: Because the immunoSEQ output included only junctional sequences and no quality scores, the filtering could not be the same as the filtering used for full-length reads. Sequences were annotated with PyIR, a Python wrapper for IgBLAST v1.9, and V/J genes and CDR3 were assigned using IMGT germline references. Reads were filtered out if the reads had weak V/J assignments (E-value above 1e-6), no CDR3, stop codons, out-of-frame junctions, or ambiguous translated residues. V3J clonotypes were defined by identical inferred V gene, J gene, and CDR3 amino acid sequence. Percentage overlap between repertoires was calculated by dividing the number of shared unique clonotypes by the size of the smaller repertoire. Richness of each repertoire was evaluated using RTK rarefaction, the Chao1 estimator, and Recon v2.1 estimates of unobserved clonotypes. Generation probabilities for all TCRbeta clonotypes obtained by the gDNA method from a handful of donors were computed using OLGA. In TCRdb, the immuneACCESS table is reduced to in-frame sequences with V and J assigned. These tables do not hold every clone; where another copy was compared, an unresolved V gene accounts for under half, and the others remain unexplained. D and trimming were read from the DNA, whereas the V and J calls and clone size are those reported in that table. Counted in this sample were hundreds of thousands of clones; 73% of them appeared once. The leading ten clones occupy around 2% of the sample.

Here the chain combines TRBV14 and TRBJ2-1; there is no confident call for the D gene. The source material was memory CD4+ T cells sorted from blood. This specimen's cell subset or site label, per the study, means: CD45RA-negative fraction. The sequence came from a woman aged 25-40 years in good health. Here the CDR3 is given as CASSPPTGRNEQFF. The sequenced DNA is TGTGCCAGCAGCCCCCCTACCGGAAGAAATGAGCAGTTCTTC.